The 30 T cell receptor beta chains below were found in one sample sequenced in a study of T cell repertoires in cytomegalovirus infection. TCRdb reanalysed the reads using MiXCR and keeps one entry per CDR3 protein. The table records 250,000 to 300,000 distinct CDR3 sequences, less than 9.5% of them present only once. The sample consisted of PBMCs. The source of these receptors is a human donor in good health (CMV status not recorded). Some clones in this sample may be carry-over from other donors' samples.

This clonotype was seen a handful of times. The DNA for the CDR3 is TGTGCCAGCTCACCCCTGAGGGGGGCGGAAACTGAAGCTTTCTTT. Translating gives CASSPLRGAETEAFF. This rearrangement joins TRBV18 to TRBJ1-1; tentative D call: TRBD1 (6 bases). V lost 3 bases, J lost 5 bases, and 16 bases lay in between. The germline V gene encodes CDR1 KGHSH and CDR2 LQKENI. The CDR3 extends over 15 amino acids.

This clonotype was found a few times. This chain connects TRBV19 to TRBJ2-1; 8 bases fit TRBD1. This CDR3 is built from 14 residues. Germline V gene lookup returns CDR1 LNHDA and CDR2 SQIVND (reference sequence). The junction had 8 bases not matched to a gene; V was cut back by 10 bases and J by 3 bases. CDR3 in amino acids: CATTGQGIYNEQFF. The CDR3 DNA follows: TGTGCCACTACAGGACAGGGTATCTACAATGAGCAGTTCTTC. Complete variable domain (other parts from reference TRBV19 and TRBJ2-1): DGGITQSPKYLFRKEGQNVTLSCEQNLNHDAMYWYRQDPGQGLRLIYYSQIVNDFQKGDIAEGYSVSREKKESFPLTVTSAQKNPTAFYLCATTGQGIYNEQFFGPGTRLTVL.

This clonotype was observed many times. This CDR3 reads CSAGASGNTIYF. Here the CDR3 DNA reads TGCAGTGCAGGCGCCTCTGGAAACACCATATATTTT. The chain joins TRBV20-1 to TRBJ1-3, with unresolved D. This CDR3 is built from 12 residues. The V gene's germline CDR1 is DFQATT and CDR2 SNEGSKA (reference sequence). V lost 6 bases and J lost 0, with 6 bases in between.

This clonotype was picked up many times. The chain is built from TRBV12-3 or TRBV12-4 and TRBJ2-2; D gene ambiguous. The CDR3 loop spans 12 amino acids. V was shortened by 3 bases and J by 6 bases, with 5 bases between the two germline ends. The CDR3: CASSLHSGELFF. Written as DNA, the CDR3 is TGTGCCAGCAGTTTGCATTCCGGGGAGCTGTTTTTT.

This clonotype has a count of ten or more. The chain employs TRBV20-1 and TRBJ1-1; 7 bases are a match to TRBD1. This CDR3 is 17 amino acids long. From germline, CDR1 is DFQATT and CDR2 SNEGSKA (reference sequence). V was pared by 0 bases and J by 1 base, with 11 bases of the junction left unmatched. In DNA, the CDR3 is TGCAGTGCTAGAGAGGTCGGGGACAGTCACAAGAACACTGAAGCTTTCTTT. Residues: CSAREVGDSHKNTEAFF.

V gene TRBV19 combines with J gene TRBJ2-1; 8 bases fit TRBD1. Germline loops: CDR1 LNHDA, CDR2 SQIVND (reference sequence). This CDR3 comprises 16 residues. V lost 4 bases and J lost 2; bases outside the gene matches: 7. The CDR3 loop reads CASSNSPTGAYNEQFF. The CDR3 nucleotides read TGTGCCAGTAGTAACTCACCGACAGGGGCCTACAATGAGCAGTTCTTC.

This clonotype occurred many times. This sequence joins TRBV10-3 and TRBJ1-1, with 8 nucleotides matching TRBD1. V dropped 3 bases and J dropped 3; count of bases not matched to a gene: 3. The CDR3 totals 14 residues. The V gene's germline CDR1 is ENHRY and CDR2 SYGVKD. As DNA, the CDR3 is TGTGCCATCAGTGAAGGGACAGGCTACACTGAAGCTTTCTTT. Translating gives CAISEGTGYTEAFF.

This clonotype was seen ten or more times. J is TRBJ1-6 and V is TRBV28; TRBD1 agrees at 7 bases. This CDR3 spans 17 amino acids. The germline CDR1 and CDR2 sequences are MDHEN and SYDVKM. Trimming cost V 3 bases and J 5 bases; bases outside gene matches: 10. In DNA, the CDR3 is TGTGCCAGCAGTTTTGAGGGGGGGGGACAGAATAATTCACCCCTCCACTTT. Protein: CASSFEGGGQNNSPLHF.

This clonotype was picked up many times. V usage is TRBV5-1 and J usage is TRBJ1-1, with unresolved D. Per the germline V gene, CDR1 is SGHRS and CDR2 is YFSETQ. Trimming cost V 1 base and J 0 bases, with 13 bases left between them. CDR3 length: 16 residues. CDR3 residues: CASSLPPQSLNTEAFF. CDR3 coding DNA: TGCGCCAGCAGCTTGCCCCCGCAGAGTCTGAACACTGAAGCTTTCTTT.

Many counts were recorded for this clonotype. The chain couples TRBV6-1 to TRBJ2-1; D is tentatively TRBD1 or TRBD2 (6 bases each). This CDR3 contains 17 residues. The germline CDR1 and CDR2 sequences are MNHNS and SASEGT. Trimming cost V 11 bases and J 0 bases, with 23 bases left between them. CDR3: CACTGGSSNPSYNEQFF. The CDR3 DNA sequence: TGTGCCTGCACCGGGGGCAGCTCTAATCCCTCCTACAATGAGCAGTTCTTC.

This clonotype has at least ten counts. The gene calls are TRBV6-2 or TRBV6-3 and TRBJ1-6, with D maybe TRBD1 (6 bases). V was pared by 6 bases and J by 7 bases, with 16 bases between. This CDR3 is 15 amino acids long. Germline V gene sequence: CDR1 MNHEY, CDR2 SVGEGT. Here the CDR3 reads CASSRSRDNNSPLHF. CDR3 coding DNA: TGTGCCAGCAGCCGATCCCGGGACAACAATTCACCCCTCCACTTT.

The chain uses TRBV12-3 or TRBV12-4 and TRBJ2-7, with 9 bases identical to TRBD1. Trimming took 2 bases from V and 5 from J; bases not matched to a gene: 7. The CDR3 totals 15 residues. CDR3 in amino acids: CASSLHRDRVHEQYF. In nucleotides, the CDR3 is TGTGCCAGCAGTTTACACCGGGACAGGGTACACGAGCAGTACTTC.

This clonotype was recorded many times. The V gene is TRBV10-3, the J gene TRBJ2-1, with 8 positions matching TRBD2. The CDR3 length is 20 residues. V lost 0 bases, J lost 1 base, and 14 bases stayed unmatched. From germline, CDR1 is ENHRY and CDR2 SYGVKD. As DNA, the CDR3 is TGTGCCATCAGTGAGTCGACTTTAGCGGGAAGAGAATGGTCCTACAATGAGCAGTTCTTC. Translating it yields CAISESTLAGREWSYNEQFF.

This clonotype was detected a few times. J is TRBJ1-1 and V is TRBV20-1, with TRBD1 matching 9 bases. The germline CDR1 and CDR2 sequences are DFQATT and SNEGSKA (reference sequence). The CDR3 covers 20 residues. The V segment lost 0 bases and the J segment 1 base; nucleotides outside the gene matches: 18. The CDR3 bases are TGCAGTGCTAGAGACCTCGTAGGAGACAGGGGGAGTCTGGGGAACACTGAAGCTTTCTTT. Translating gives CSARDLVGDRGSLGNTEAFF.

The sample holds many counts of this clonotype. This rearrangement joins TRBV2 to TRBJ1-4; the D is unclear. Germline V gene sequence: CDR1 SNHLY, CDR2 FYNNEI. This CDR3 has 13 amino acids. Trimming pared 7 bases from V and 6 bases from J, leaving 12 bases between. The CDR3: CASTKELYEKLFF. Here the CDR3 DNA reads TGTGCCAGCACGAAAGAATTGTATGAAAAACTGTTTTTT.

V and J are TRBV28 and TRBJ1-2; D is ambiguous. The CDR3 covers 15 residues. Germline V gives CDR1 MDHEN, CDR2 SYDVKM. Trimming pared 2 bases from V and 0 bases from J, leaving 10 bases between. DNA for the CDR3: TGTGCCAGCAGTTTACCCGGTATCGCTAACTATGGCTACACCTTC. Its translation: CASSLPGIANYGYTF.

This clonotype was found a few times. V gene TRBV7-9 combines with J gene TRBJ1-6, with no clear D. The CDR3 spans 15 residues. Germline CDR1 reads SEHNR; CDR2 reads FQNEAQ (reference sequence). V was trimmed by 1 base and J by 6 bases, leaving 10 bases between them. CDR3 amino acids: CASSLGGSLNSPLHF. The CDR3 DNA follows: TGTGCCAGCAGCTTAGGTGGCAGCCTTAATTCACCCCTCCACTTT.

This clonotype was seen at least ten times. The rearrangement uses TRBV7-2 and TRBJ1-1, with D possibly being TRBD1 (6 bases). The CDR3 loop spans 13 amino acids. Trimming removed 1 base from V and 8 bases from J, with 11 bases in between. CDR1 is SGHTA and CDR2 is FQGNSA in the germline V gene. The CDR3 DNA reads as TGTGCCAGCAGCTTAGATTTCAGGGGAGAAGCTTTCTTT. Encoded protein: CASSLDFRGEAFF.

In its sample, this clonotype was seen many times. The chain uses TRBV28 and TRBJ1-2, with D hard to call. Germline-derived CDR1 and CDR2 are MDHEN and SYDVKM. This CDR3 region has 12 residues. The ends were cut back, 1 base at V and 4 bases at J, with 4 bases in the middle. CDR3 in DNA: TGTGCCAGCAGTTTATTGGCCTATGGCTACACCTTC. The encoded protein is CASSLLAYGYTF.

This clonotype was counted many times. The chain links TRBV7-2 to TRBJ2-2; possibly TRBD1 for D (6 bases). V was cut by 5 bases and J by 5 bases, with 15 bases left in between. The CDR3 spans 15 residues. Germline assignment: CDR1 SGHTA and CDR2 FQGNSA. CDR3 in amino acids: CASSLSARGTGELFF. CDR3 sequence (DNA): TGTGCCAGCAGCCTGAGCGCGAGGGGGACCGGGGAGCTGTTTTTT.

This sequence joins TRBV11-2 and TRBJ2-7; 8 bases fit TRBD2. The CDR3 is 15 residues long. Germline values: CDR1 SGHAT, CDR2 FQNNGV. J gave up 2 bases and V 2 bases, and 5 bases lay outside the gene matches. CDR3 protein: CASSLPLAAPYEQYF. Here the CDR3 DNA reads TGTGCCAGCAGCTTACCACTAGCGGCCCCCTACGAGCAGTACTTC.

This clonotype was detected many times. The rearrangement joins TRBV7-3 to TRBJ1-1; D not resolved. The germline V gene has CDR1 SGHTA and CDR2 FQGTGA. This CDR3 contains 16 residues. The V gene lost 2 bases and the J gene lost 0 bases, with 13 bases spanning the gap. DNA for the CDR3: TGTGCCAGCAGCTTAGGTGTGGCAGGCATGAACACTGAAGCTTTCTTT. It is translated as CASSLGVAGMNTEAFF.

V usage is TRBV7-2 and J usage is TRBJ2-1; D not certain. This CDR3 contains 15 residues. CDR1 and CDR2 (germline): SGHTA, FQGNSA. The V end was cut by 2 bases, the J end by 2 bases, with 10 bases between. CDR3 region: CASSLRSDTYNEQFF. As DNA, the CDR3 is TGTGCCAGCAGCTTAAGGAGCGACACCTACAATGAGCAGTTCTTC.

This clonotype occurred a few times. The CDR3 reads CASRGDATSYEQYF. The CDR3 region has the DNA TGTGCCAGCAGGGGCGACGCGACCTCCTACGAGCAGTACTTC. The rearrangement uses TRBV27 and TRBJ2-7; D gene ambiguous. V lost 6 bases, J lost 0 bases, and 12 bases lay in between. The CDR3 length is 14 residues. The V gene's germline CDR1 is MNHEY and CDR2 SMNVEV (reference sequence).

The chain recombines TRBV29-1 with TRBJ2-3; D call uncertain. The germline V gene has CDR1 SQVTM and CDR2 ANQGSEA. Trimming left V 4 bases short and J 1 base short, with 6 bases between. This CDR3 has 12 amino acids. CDR3 nucleotides: TGCAGCGTTGGTTCCGGCACAGATACGCAGTATTTT. This gives the protein CSVGSGTDTQYF.

This clonotype was picked up a small number of times. This rearrangement joins TRBV5-6 to TRBJ2-3, with 8 bases identical to TRBD1. There are 18 residues in the CDR3. Germline values: CDR1 SGHDT, CDR2 YYEEEE. J gave up 1 base and V 5 bases, and 15 bases lay outside the gene matches. This CDR3 is CASSFGPDRAFGTDTQYF. The CDR3 DNA follows: TGTGCCAGCAGTTTTGGCCCGGACAGGGCGTTCGGCACAGATACGCAGTATTTT.

This clonotype was seen many times. V is TRBV6-2 or TRBV6-3 and J is TRBJ1-5; TRBD1 might be the D (5 bases). V shed 8 bases and J shed 0 bases, with 14 bases lying between them. This CDR3 has 15 amino acids. Germline V gives CDR1 MNHEY, CDR2 SVGEGT. CDR3 loop: CASVATEHSNQPQHF. CDR3 DNA sequence: TGTGCCAGCGTCGCGACAGAACATAGCAATCAGCCCCAGCATTTT.

There are many counts of this clonotype. The V gene is TRBV7-8, the J gene TRBJ2-1, with 8 bases that match TRBD2. The CDR3 sequence is 15 residues long. V dropped 0 bases and J dropped 4; count of bases not matched to a gene: 2. Germline V CDR1 and CDR2: SGHVS, FQNEAQ. Here the CDR3 DNA reads TGTGCCAGCAGCTTAGCGGTAGCGGGGTACAATGAGCAGTTCTTC. Translation gives CASSLAVAGYNEQFF.

In this sample, this clonotype turned up many times. The genes are TRBV7-8 and TRBJ1-1; no firm D call. The V end was cut by 1 base, the J end by 7 bases, with 10 bases between. The CDR3 contains 13 residues. Looked up from germline, CDR1 is SGHVS and CDR2 is FQNEAQ. CDR3 nucleotides: TGTGCCAGCAGCTTAGTTGGGCGAGGTGAAGCTTTCTTT. Amino acids: CASSLVGRGEAFF.

This clonotype has at least ten counts. This chain uses TRBV7-8 with TRBJ2-7; D tentatively fits TRBD1 or TRBD2 (5 bases each). Trimming left V 4 bases short and J 3 bases short, with 13 bases between. The CDR3 runs to 14 residues. The germline V gene has CDR1 SGHVS and CDR2 FQNEAQ. The CDR3 DNA reads TGTGCCAGCAGCTCAACCCGGGACCTCTACGAGCAGTACTTC. This sequence encodes CASSSTRDLYEQYF.